This T cell receptor beta chain was recorded in a study of shared clonotypes between healthy human individuals. A note on this clone: Other DNA sequences in this sample translate to the same CDR3.

Profiling relied on immunoSEQ multiplex PCR, and the TCRdb table lists in-frame clones only, not all of them. The table records a few million clones, over 85% of them present only once. Germline lookup yields CDR1 SGHTA and CDR2 FQGTGA. This CDR3 has 16 residues. V trimming: 4 bases; J trimming: 7 bases; junction bases outside the gene matches: 6. The receptor's source is a man between 18 and 29 years old in good health. Some clones in this sample may be carry-over from other donors' samples. The chain links TRBV7-3 to TRBJ2-1; TRBD2 matches at 14 bases. The sequenced sample was naive CD4+ T cells from PBMCs. The subset denotes: CD45RA+ positively selected. CDR3 DNA: TGTGCCAGCAGCTCTCCGGGACTAGCGGGGGAGAATGAGCAGTTCTTC. It is translated as CASSSPGLAGENEQFF.